The T cell receptor (beta chain) under discussion was sequenced for a study of blood T cell repertoires in COVID-19 (dated by TCRdb to about 2020). About the full investigation: Samples covering the acute and convalescent phases of COVID-19 were provided by collaborators in the United States, Italy and Spain. The material from the prospective study consisted of cDNA or gDNA derived from T cells, B-cell-depleted T cells, or PBMCs. The dataset comprised deeply sampled blood TCRbeta repertoires from subjects exposed to, actively infected with, or recovered from COVID-19. The repertoires were released in a freely available public database meant as a resource for research on the immune response to SARS-CoV-2. The samples were drawn from two sources: the first 160 participants of the ongoing ImmuneRACE study, and 1,254 subjects contributed by 6 global collaborators. A de-identified subject ID, COVID-19 status, age in years and sex were almost always included in the sample metadata. HLA class I and class II types, where available, came from metadata supplied by the sample provider rather than from assay-based typing. Results the study describes overall, beyond this receptor: Clinical and demographic metadata were provided uncurated, with the amount varying by source and participant.

Remarks on this clone: Its binding antigen is unknown. No much larger clonotype is one base removed from it; base qualities were not supplied.

Samples from volunteer blood donors who had recovered from COVID-19 were contributed by a second Seattle source. Each collaborating institution followed its own protocols to collect whole blood in K2EDTA tubes. For TCRbeta analysis, collaborators shipped samples in one of three forms: frozen whole blood, isolated PBMCs, or DNA extracted from either of those sample types. At the junction V is shortened by 2 bases and J by 7 bases; bases outside the gene matches: 6. The germline V gene yields SGDLS for CDR1 and YYNGEE for CDR2. Including cysteine and phenylalanine, the CDR3 has 13 amino acids. Only the CDR3 part of the read is kept: 39 bases, read in frame from the first base. TCRbeta CDR3 regions were amplified from genomic DNA by means of the immunoSEQ Assay, a bias-controlled multiplex PCR. On the authors' methods: Within the assay, amplification of reference gene primers was used to estimate how many nucleated cells each sample contained. To quantify the absolute abundance of each unique TCRbeta CDR3 rearrangement, sequence reads were collapsed and filtered. Productive Simpson clonality was computed per sample as the square root of Simpson's diversity index over productive rearrangements. As stored in TCRdb, this immuneACCESS dataset retains in-frame rearrangements with V and J assigned. A fraction of the clones does not appear; measured against another copy, unresolved V genes explain less than half of the discrepancy, and the remainder lacks a known reason. V, J and clone size are those of that table, while D and trimming were read from the DNA. This sample comprises 190,000 or so clones, 85% to 90% of them detected only once. In total, the top ten clones hold 0.8% to 1% of the sample.

This TCR derives from a woman aged 18-35 years who had recovered from COVID-19. Input material: peripheral blood. Rearrangement joined TRBV9 to TRBJ2-7, and 7 bases in between align with TRBD2. CDR3 reads: CASSVSGGIEQYF. The DNA reads as follows: TGTGCCAGCAGCGTTTCGGGGGGAATTGAGCAGTACTTC.